Listed below are T cell receptor beta chains from one sample, sequenced in a study of shared clonotypes between healthy human individuals. Assay used: immunoSEQ multiplex PCR; TCRdb lists only in-frame clones, some missing. The data show hundreds of thousands of clones, around 70% seen once. Sequencing was performed on memory CD4+ T cells sorted from blood. These receptors were obtained from a man aged 30 to 39 in good health. The CDR3 runs from the conserved cysteine through the conserved F or W. A D gene is named only where the DNA matches it firmly. Part of the rows lack a size; the others show once, few, many or a class for expanded clones.

cdr3_nt	cdr3_aa	v_call	clone_size	j_call	d_call
TGTGCCAGCAGTTTGGCCCACCACGACAGGCGGATGGGGTTC	CASSLAHHDRRMGF	TRBV28	-	TRBJ2-7	-
TGTGCCAGCAGCGAGAATTGGGCTATAAAGACCCAGTACTTC	CASSENWAIKTQYF	TRBV9	few	TRBJ2-5	-
TGTGCCAGTACCACTCCGGGACCCATGCTGGACACTGAAGCTTTCTTT	CASTTPGPMLDTEAFF	TRBV28	-	TRBJ1-1	-
TGTGCCAGCAGCCAAGGACTAGCGGGAGCAAGATACAATGAGCAGTTCTTC	CASSQGLAGARYNEQFF	TRBV7-9	-	TRBJ2-1	TRBD2
TGCGCCAGCAGCTTGGTGAGAGAAAGTAACTATAATTCACCCCTCCACTTT	CASSLVRESNYNSPLHF	TRBV5-1	-	TRBJ1-6	-
TGTGCCAGCAGCTTAACGGGTGACAGGGGACATAGGAATGAGCAGTTCTTC	CASSLTGDRGHRNEQFF	TRBV7-3	-	TRBJ2-1	TRBD1
TGTGCCAGCACGTGGGGACAGAGCTCTGGAAACACCATATATTTT	CASTWGQSSGNTIYF	TRBV28	-	TRBJ1-3	TRBD1
TGTGCCAGCAGTCTAACTAGCGGGAGGGTCGAGCAGTACTTC	CASSLTSGRVEQYF	TRBV27	-	TRBJ2-7	TRBD2
TGTGCCAGCACTTCACCATCGGGCAGACCAGACACTGAAGCTTTCTTT	CASTSPSGRPDTEAFF	TRBV28	-	TRBJ1-1	-
TGTGCCAGCAGCCCCACCGGGACAGGGGTACTTCCCTCTCTCTCTGGGGCCAACGTCCTGACTTTC	CASSPTGTGVLPSLSGANVLTF	TRBV4-2	-	TRBJ2-6	TRBD1
TGTGCCAGCAGTGCGGCTAGCGGGAGTGGTGAGCAGTTCTTC	CASSAASGSGEQFF	TRBV2	-	TRBJ2-1	TRBD2
TGTGCCAGCAGCTTAGCCCCCGTGAGCGGGAGAAGGAATGAGCAGTTCTTC	CASSLAPVSGRRNEQFF	TRBV13	few	TRBJ2-1	TRBD2
TGTGCTAGTGGTTTGGGCATAAACAGGGGGACAGATACGCAGTATTTT	CASGLGINRGTDTQYF	TRBV12-5	-	TRBJ2-3	TRBD1
TGTGCCAGCAGCCCTCTCCCCAGACGGGACACTGAAGCTTTCTTT	CASSPLPRRDTEAFF	TRBV9	few	TRBJ1-1	-
TGCAGCGTAAGAACCTCCGGGACTAGCGGGAGCTCCTACAATGAGCAGTTCTTC	CSVRTSGTSGSSYNEQFF	TRBV29-1	few	TRBJ2-1	TRBD2
TGCGCCAGCGCAGTTGGGGTTGGGGCCGGTCAGCCCCAGCATTTT	CASAVGVGAGQPQHF	TRBV10-2	-	TRBJ1-5	-
TGTGCCACCGGGTCGGGACTTCCTGAGGAAAAACTGTTTTTT	CATGSGLPEEKLFF	TRBV15	-	TRBJ1-4	-
TGCAGCGTTGTTGCGGGACGAGGGACCCAGTACTTC	CSVVAGRGTQYF	TRBV29-1	-	TRBJ2-5	-
TGTGCCAGCAGCATGAGACGGGGTACTGAAGCTTTCTTT	CASSMRRGTEAFF	TRBV7-3	once	TRBJ1-1	-
TGCAGCGCCGAGGGGGGTGGCACTGAAGCTTTCTTT	CSAEGGGTEAFF	TRBV29-1	-	TRBJ1-1	-